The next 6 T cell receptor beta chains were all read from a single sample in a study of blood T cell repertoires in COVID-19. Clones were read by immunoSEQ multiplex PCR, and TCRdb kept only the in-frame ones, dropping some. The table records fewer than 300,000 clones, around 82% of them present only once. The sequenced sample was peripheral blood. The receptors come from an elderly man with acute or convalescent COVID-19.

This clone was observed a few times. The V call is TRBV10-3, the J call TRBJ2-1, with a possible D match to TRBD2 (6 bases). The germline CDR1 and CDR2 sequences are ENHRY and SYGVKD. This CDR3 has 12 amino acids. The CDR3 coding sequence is TGTTCAATCGGGAGCTCCTACAATGAGCAGTTCTTC. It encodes CSIGSSYNEQFF.

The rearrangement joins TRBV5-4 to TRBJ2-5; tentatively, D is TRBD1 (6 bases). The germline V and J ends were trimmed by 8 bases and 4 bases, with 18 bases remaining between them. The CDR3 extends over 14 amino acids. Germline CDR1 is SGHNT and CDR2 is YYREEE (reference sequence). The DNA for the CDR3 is TGTGCCAGGGAGCCTACAGGGAGTATAGAGACCCAGTACTTC. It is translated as CAREPTGSIETQYF.

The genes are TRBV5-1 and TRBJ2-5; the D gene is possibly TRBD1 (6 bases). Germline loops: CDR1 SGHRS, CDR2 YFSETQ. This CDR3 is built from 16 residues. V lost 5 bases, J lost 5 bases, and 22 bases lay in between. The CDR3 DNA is TGCGCCAGCAGTTCCCAACAGGGAAAGGGCTCGGAGACCCAGTACTTC. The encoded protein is CASSSQQGKGSETQYF.

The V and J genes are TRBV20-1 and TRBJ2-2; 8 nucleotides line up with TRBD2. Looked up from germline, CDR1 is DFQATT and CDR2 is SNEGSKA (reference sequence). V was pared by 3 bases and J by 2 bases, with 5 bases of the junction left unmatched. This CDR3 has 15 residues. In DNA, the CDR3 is TGCAGTGCTAGTGGCGGGGGGCACAACACCGGGGAGCTGTTTTTT. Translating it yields CSASGGGHNTGELFF.

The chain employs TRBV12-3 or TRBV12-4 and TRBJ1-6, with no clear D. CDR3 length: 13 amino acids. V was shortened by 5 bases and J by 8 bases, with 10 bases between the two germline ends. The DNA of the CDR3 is TGTGCCAGCAGTCGGGAAGTCCATTCACCCCTCCACTTT. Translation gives CASSREVHSPLHF.

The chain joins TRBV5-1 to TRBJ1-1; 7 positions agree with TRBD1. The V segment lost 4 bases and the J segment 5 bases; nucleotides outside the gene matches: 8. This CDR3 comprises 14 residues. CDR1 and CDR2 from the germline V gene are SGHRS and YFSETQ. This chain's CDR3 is CASSVTGFRTEAFF. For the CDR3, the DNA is TGCGCCAGCAGCGTGACAGGGTTTCGAACTGAAGCTTTCTTT.